This TCR beta chain was found in a study of T cell responses to AZD1222 COVID-19 vaccine (dated by TCRdb to about 2021). Describing the broader study: AZD1222 recipients with second doses at about 4 weeks or about 12 weeks were pooled, because spike-specific TCR depth and breadth did not differ between schedules. Trial participants were enrolled into age subgroups of 18-55, 56-69 and 70-plus years, which contained approximately 150, 28 and 58 TCR-sequenced participants, respectively. TCR sequencing was performed for approximately 240 trial participants, of whom around 200 were given two doses of AZD1222 and some 26 were given two doses of MenACWY control vaccine.

Remarks on this clone: Its antigen is unknown. No clone much larger than this one lies a single base away; base qualities are absent.

From cysteine to phenylalanine, the CDR3 is 13 amino acids long. The read is trimmed to its CDR3 DNA, 39 bases read in frame from base 1. V is reduced by 1 base and J by 3 bases, leaving a spacing of 8 bases between them. CDR1 and CDR2 were assigned from the germline V gene as SGHRS and YFSETQ. Results and caveats for the whole study, not just this receptor: After two AZD1222 doses, both the breadth and the depth of spike-specific TCRs were significantly higher than at day 0 and than in MenACWY recipients. Reportedly, close to half of the unique spike-specific TCRs recognized epitopes lying outside the regions that are mutated in the B.1.351 and B.1.1.7 variants. The vaccine-associated CD4 TCRs covered the entire spike protein, and the dominant responses fell in regions 160-218 and 743-854. In the small 56-69-year group, the increase in depth fell short of significance, most likely because of low power. Most participants were white British and females outnumbered males, and the authors suggested that clonal diversity may have been underestimated. Only a handful of AZD1222 recipients were SARS-CoV-2 seropositive at baseline, limiting conclusions about previously exposed vaccinees. Because no day 14 peak-response samples were available, the repertoires could be characterized only after the peak T cell response.

The CDR3 regions of human TCRbeta chains were analyzed by immunosequencing. The original pipeline was this. Repertoire TCRs were matched against a reference library of SARS-CoV-2-specific TCRs generated with the MIRA antigen-specificity platform. Breadth meant the fraction of unique TCRs that were SARS-CoV-2-associated, whereas depth meant the fraction of total T cells that were SARS-CoV-2-associated. Using the MIRA data, every spike-specific TCR was mapped to the spike region that the TCR reacted to and assigned to either a CD4 or a CD8 class. Log10-transformed breadth and depth values were compared by one-way ANOVA with Sidak's multiple comparisons tests. Entries here come from immuneACCESS through TCRdb and include only in-frame sequences with V and J called. Some clones fail to appear in such tables; in the studies checked, an unresolved V gene covers under half of the shortfall, and the cause of the remainder is unknown. V and J calls and clone size are given by that table; D and trimming were obtained from the DNA. In this sample the table shows approximately 80,000 clones, more than 70% of which occur a single time. The leading ten clones occupy less than 25% of the sample.

Reading the label with the study, this specimen's time point is: baseline before first vaccination. Samples from vaccinated people were obtained from the UK trials COV001 and COV002, which included a single-blind randomized controlled phase 2/3 trial of AZD1222 (ChAdOx1 nCoV-19) in healthy adults. For TCRbeta chain sequencing, PBMC samples were collected from trial participants at day 0 and at day 28 after the second dose. The sequence derives from an adult in good health. This specimen was peripheral blood, taken on day 0 of AZD1222 vaccination. The chain is assembled from TRBV5-1 and TRBJ2-7; there is no confident call for the D gene. In nucleotide form, the sequence is TGCGCCAGCAGCTTGATGAAGGGCTACGAGCAGTACTTC. It translates to CASSLMKGYEQYF.